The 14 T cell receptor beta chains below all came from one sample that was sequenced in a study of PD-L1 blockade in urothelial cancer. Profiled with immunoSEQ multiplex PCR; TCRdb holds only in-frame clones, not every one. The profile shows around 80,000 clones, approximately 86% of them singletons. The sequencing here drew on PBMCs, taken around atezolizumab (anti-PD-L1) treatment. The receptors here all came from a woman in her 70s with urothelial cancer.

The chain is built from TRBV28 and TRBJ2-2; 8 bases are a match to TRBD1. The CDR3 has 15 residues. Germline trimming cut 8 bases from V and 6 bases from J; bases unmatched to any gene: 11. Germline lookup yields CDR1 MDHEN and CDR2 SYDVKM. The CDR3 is CASLQSQGASGELFF. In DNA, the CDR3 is TGTGCCAGCCTACAGTCCCAGGGGGCGTCCGGGGAGCTGTTTTTT.

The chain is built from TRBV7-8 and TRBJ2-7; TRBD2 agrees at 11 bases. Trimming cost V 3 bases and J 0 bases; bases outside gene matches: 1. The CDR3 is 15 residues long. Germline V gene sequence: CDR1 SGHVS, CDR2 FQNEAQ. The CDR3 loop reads CASSFGTSGSYEQYF. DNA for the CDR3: TGTGCCAGCAGCTTCGGGACTAGCGGCTCCTACGAGCAGTACTTC.

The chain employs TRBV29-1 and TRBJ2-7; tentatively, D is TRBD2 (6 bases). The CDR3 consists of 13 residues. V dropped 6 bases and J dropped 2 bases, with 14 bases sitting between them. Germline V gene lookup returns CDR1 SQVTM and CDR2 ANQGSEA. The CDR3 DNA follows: TGCAGCGTGGACCTGGGGGGAACCTACGAGCAGTACTTC. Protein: CSVDLGGTYEQYF.

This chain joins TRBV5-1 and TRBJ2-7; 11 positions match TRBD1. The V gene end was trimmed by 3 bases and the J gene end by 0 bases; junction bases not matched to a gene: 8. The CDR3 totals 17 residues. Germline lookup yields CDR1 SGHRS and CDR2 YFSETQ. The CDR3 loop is CASSSTSGTGGSYEQYF. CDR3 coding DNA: TGCGCCAGCAGCTCAACCTCCGGGACAGGGGGCTCCTACGAGCAGTACTTC.

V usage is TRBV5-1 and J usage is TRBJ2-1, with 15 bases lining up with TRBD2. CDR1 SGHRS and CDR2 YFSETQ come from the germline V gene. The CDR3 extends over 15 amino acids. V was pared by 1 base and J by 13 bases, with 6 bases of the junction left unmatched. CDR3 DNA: TGCGCCAGCAGCTTGTACGGGACTAGCGGGAGGCAACAGTTCTTC. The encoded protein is CASSLYGTSGRQQFF.

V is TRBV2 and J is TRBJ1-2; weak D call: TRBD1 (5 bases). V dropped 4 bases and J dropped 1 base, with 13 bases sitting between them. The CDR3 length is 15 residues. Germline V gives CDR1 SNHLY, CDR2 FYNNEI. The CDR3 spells CASSGVRARNYGYTF. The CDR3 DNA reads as TGTGCCAGCAGTGGGGTCAGGGCGCGTAACTATGGCTACACCTTC.

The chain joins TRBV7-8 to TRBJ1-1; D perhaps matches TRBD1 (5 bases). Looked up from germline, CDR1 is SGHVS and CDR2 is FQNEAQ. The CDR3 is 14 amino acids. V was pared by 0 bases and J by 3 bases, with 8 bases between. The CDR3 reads CASSLASGDTEAFF. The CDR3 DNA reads TGTGCCAGCAGCTTAGCTTCGGGGGACACTGAAGCTTTCTTT.

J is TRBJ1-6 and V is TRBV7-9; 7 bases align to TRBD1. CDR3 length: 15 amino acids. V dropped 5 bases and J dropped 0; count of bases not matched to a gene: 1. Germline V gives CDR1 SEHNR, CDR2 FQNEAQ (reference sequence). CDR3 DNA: TGTGCCAGCAGCCGGGACAGCTCCTATAATTCACCCCTCCACTTT. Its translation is CASSRDSSYNSPLHF.

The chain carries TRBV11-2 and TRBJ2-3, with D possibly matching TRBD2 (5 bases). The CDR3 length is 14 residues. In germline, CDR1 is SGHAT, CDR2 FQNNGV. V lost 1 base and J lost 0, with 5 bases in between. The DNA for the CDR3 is TGTGCCAGCAGCTTAGGGACTAGCACAGATACGCAGTATTTT. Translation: CASSLGTSTDTQYF.

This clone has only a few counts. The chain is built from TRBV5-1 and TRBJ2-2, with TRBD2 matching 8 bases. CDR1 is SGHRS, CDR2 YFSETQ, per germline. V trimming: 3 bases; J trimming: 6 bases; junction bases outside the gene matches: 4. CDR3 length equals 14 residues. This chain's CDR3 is CASSWGLGSGELFF. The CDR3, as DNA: TGCGCCAGCAGCTGGGGACTAGGATCCGGGGAGCTGTTTTTT.

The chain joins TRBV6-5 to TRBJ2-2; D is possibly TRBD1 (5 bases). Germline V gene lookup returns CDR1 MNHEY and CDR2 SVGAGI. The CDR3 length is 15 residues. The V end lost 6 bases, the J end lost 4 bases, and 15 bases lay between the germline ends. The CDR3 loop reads CASRDRGWATGELFF. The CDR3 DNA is TGTGCCAGCAGAGACAGAGGATGGGCCACCGGGGAGCTGTTTTTT.

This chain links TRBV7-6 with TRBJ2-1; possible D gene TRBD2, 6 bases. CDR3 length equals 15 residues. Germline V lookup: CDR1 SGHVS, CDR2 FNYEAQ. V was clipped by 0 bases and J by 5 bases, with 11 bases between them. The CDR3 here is CASSLALGLHNEQFF. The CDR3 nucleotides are TGTGCCAGCAGCTTAGCGCTGGGACTTCACAATGAGCAGTTCTTC.

DNA of the CDR3: TGTGCCACCCAAAGGGGGGGGGCGAACTCCTACGAAAAACTGTTTTTT. It encodes CATQRGGANSYEKLFF. The rearrangement joins TRBV19 to TRBJ1-4; a possible D gene is TRBD1 (6 bases). This CDR3 has 16 residues. Germline V gene data show CDR1 as LNHDA and CDR2 as SQIVND (reference sequence). V lost 10 bases to trimming and J lost 8 bases, with 26 bases between them. Full variable domain (missing parts from reference TRBV19 and TRBJ1-4): DGGITQSPKYLFRKEGQNVTLSCEQNLNHDAMYWYRQDPGQGLRLIYYSQIVNDFQKGDIAEGYSVSREKKESFPLTVTSAQKNPTAFYLCATQRGGANSYEKLFFGSGTQLSVL.

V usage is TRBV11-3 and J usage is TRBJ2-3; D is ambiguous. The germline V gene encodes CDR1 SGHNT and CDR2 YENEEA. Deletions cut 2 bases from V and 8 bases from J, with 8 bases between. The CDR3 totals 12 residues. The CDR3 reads CASSLRRSTQYF. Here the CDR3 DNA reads TGTGCCAGCAGCTTACGACGGAGTACGCAGTATTTT.